The sequence of this T cell receptor beta chain was determined in a study of blood T cells in healthy people across ages. This CDR3 has 12 amino acids. The germline V gene has CDR1 KGHSH and CDR2 LQKENI. Trimming took 5 bases from V and 3 from J, leaving 8 bases between them. Combining a sample-barcoded 5' primer with a J-beta primer mix, a second PCR ran for roughly 7 to 11 cycles. In TCRdb, the 5' RACE reads were re-called with MiXCR into one record per CDR3 protein. The table lists about 1.8 million distinct CDR3 sequences, 49% of them singletons. This clonotype was obtained from a woman in her 40s in good health. Source material: blood. The chain employs TRBV18 and TRBJ2-7; D possibly corresponds to TRBD1 (5 bases). The CDR3 spells CASSADNYEQYF. In DNA, the CDR3 is TGTGCCAGCTCAGCGGACAACTACGAGCAGTACTTC.